This T cell receptor (beta chain) was profiled in a study of blood T cell repertoires in COVID-19. For the study at large: In each case, the material was cDNA or gDNA derived from T cells, B-cell-depleted T cells, or PBMCs.

Original processing methods: Quantification of nucleated cells was approximated via reference gene primer amplification. Only in-frame clones appear in the TCRdb table, and some are missing; sequencing was by immunoSEQ multiplex PCR. V and J calls plus clone size are reproduced from that table; the DNA served to infer D and trimming. The sample has about 350,000 clones, around nine tenths seen once. There are 13 residues in the CDR3. The V and J ends lost 7 bases and 2 bases, in that order; junction bases with no gene match: 5. CDR1 and CDR2 from the germline V gene are SQVTM and ANQGSEA. The V call is TRBV29-1, the J call TRBJ1-5; TRBD1 matches at 7 bases. The sample consisted of peripheral blood. The receptor was derived from a woman aged 18-29 years who had recovered from COVID-19. The CDR3 sequence is CSGEGAGNQPQHF. The CDR3 DNA sequence: TGCAGCGGTGAGGGGGCTGGCAATCAGCCCCAGCATTTT.